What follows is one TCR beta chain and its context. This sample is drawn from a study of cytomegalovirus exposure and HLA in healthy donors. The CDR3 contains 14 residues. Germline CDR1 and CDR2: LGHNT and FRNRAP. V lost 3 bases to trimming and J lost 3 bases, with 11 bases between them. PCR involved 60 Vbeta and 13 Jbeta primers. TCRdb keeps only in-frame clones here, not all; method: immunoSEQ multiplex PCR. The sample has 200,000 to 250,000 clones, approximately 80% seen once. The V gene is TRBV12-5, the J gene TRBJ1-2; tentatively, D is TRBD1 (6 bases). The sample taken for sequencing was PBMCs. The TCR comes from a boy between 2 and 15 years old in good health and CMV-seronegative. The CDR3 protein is CASGFGGGDYGYTF. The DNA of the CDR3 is TGTGCTAGTGGTTTTGGAGGGGGGGACTATGGCTACACCTTC.